This T cell receptor (beta chain) was recovered during a study of blood T cell repertoires in COVID-19. For the study at large: The origin of the acute and convalescent COVID-19 samples was the United States, Italy and Spain. Nucleic acid was either cDNA or gDNA, and it came from T cells, B-cell-depleted T cells, or PBMCs.

Exposed participants encountered a COVID-19 case during the 2 weeks preceding study entry. Per the authors' pipeline: Amplifying reference gene primers gave estimates of nucleated cell counts. This table comes from immunoSEQ multiplex PCR, and its TCRdb copy is limited to in-frame clones, with some not included. That table furnishes V, J and clone size, whereas the DNA furnished D and trimming. The data contain approximately 300,000 clones, more than 90% of them singletons. This clonotype was sampled from a woman in her thirties who had been exposed to COVID-19. The sequenced sample consisted of PBMCs or T cells enriched from blood (not recorded which).

In nucleotides, the CDR3 is TGTGCCAGTAGTAGCGGACGGGAACGGGCCAAAAACATTCAGTACTTC. Translation gives CASSSGRERAKNIQYF. This chain uses TRBV19 with TRBJ2-4; perhaps TRBD2 as D (5 bases). V lost 4 bases and J 1 base, leaving 14 bases between the germline ends. CDR3 size: 16 residues. Germline V gives CDR1 LNHDA, CDR2 SQIVND (reference sequence). Variable domain in full (rest from reference TRBV19 and TRBJ2-4): DGGITQSPKYLFRKEGQNVTLSCEQNLNHDAMYWYRQDPGQGLRLIYYSQIVNDFQKGDIAEGYSVSREKKESFPLTVTSAQKNPTAFYLCASSSGRERAKNIQYFGAGTRLSVL.